The T cell receptor beta chain described here comes from a study of graft-versus-host responses after intestinal transplantation. This clone has only one observation. Antigen specificity is unknown. TCRdb's copy holds only in-frame clones and misses some; the assay was immunoSEQ multiplex PCR. The data show about 19,000 clones, with approximately 89% seen just once and approximately 48% held by the top ten. Study conclusions and caveats: GvH clones were identified in recipient marrow, with some first appearing in ileum or blood.

The CDR3 extends over 15 amino acids. The V end was cut by 2 bases, the J end by 4 bases, with 13 bases between. Germline-derived CDR1 and CDR2 are MGHRA and YSYEKL. Sequencing was performed on bone marrow, taken 120 to 130 days after transplant. The genes are TRBV4-1 and TRBJ2-3; tentatively, D is TRBD2 (6 bases). This receptor was taken from a human patient who received an intestinal transplant, so some T cells may come from the graft donor. The chain's CDR3 is CASSQFDGSSDTQYF. CDR3 bases: TGCGCCAGCAGCCAATTTGACGGGAGTTCAGATACGCAGTATTTT.